These 8 T cell receptor beta chains came from one sample sequenced in a study of TIL therapy for anti-PD-1-resistant metastatic lung cancer. This was the immunoSEQ v3 assay. Assay used: immunoSEQ multiplex PCR; TCRdb lists only in-frame clones, some missing. The sample shows just under 60,000 clones, 55% to 70% of them seen only once. Described time point: pre-treatment sample, taken before nivolumab and TIL therapy. The sequencing here drew on blood, taken at baseline. The receptors shown here come from a person between 25 and 80 years old with non-small cell lung cancer.

The genes are TRBV6-1 and TRBJ2-5, with D uncertain. Germline V CDR1 and CDR2: MNHNS, SASEGT. The CDR3 sequence is 17 residues long. V lost 2 bases to trimming and J lost 0 bases, with 16 bases between them. The CDR3: CASSESLYRAYQETQYF. DNA of the CDR3: TGTGCCAGCAGTGAAAGTCTATATCGAGCCTACCAAGAGACCCAGTACTTC.

The rearrangement links TRBV4-2 to TRBJ1-5; D gene uncertain. Germline V gene data show CDR1 as LGHNA and CDR2 as YNFKEQ. Trimming pared 1 base from V and 3 bases from J, leaving 10 bases between. The CDR3 is made up of 15 amino acids. This CDR3 reads CASSQGSGSNQPQHF. CDR3 DNA: TGTGCCAGCAGCCAAGGGTCCGGCTCCAATCAGCCCCAGCATTTT.

This chain joins TRBV10-3 and TRBJ2-2; D not certain. The CDR3 consists of 11 residues. Germline V lookup: CDR1 ENHRY, CDR2 SYGVKD. Trimming pared 6 bases from V and 5 bases from J, leaving 4 bases between. The CDR3 sequence: CAISQTGELFF. DNA of the CDR3: TGTGCCATCAGCCAGACCGGGGAGCTGTTTTTT.

V and J are TRBV5-1 and TRBJ1-5; weak D call: TRBD1 (5 bases). Germline CDR1 reads SGHRS; CDR2 reads YFSETQ. Trimming took off 2 bases at V and 6 bases at J, with 12 bases between the two ends. CDR3 size: 14 residues. The CDR3 region is CASSLDSSGQPQHF. CDR3 sequence (DNA): TGCGCCAGCAGCTTAGACAGTTCAGGTCAGCCCCAGCATTTT.

The chain joins TRBV11-3 to TRBJ2-3; D unclear. The V end was cut by 5 bases, the J end by 2 bases, with 8 bases between. Per the germline V gene, CDR1 is SGHNT and CDR2 is YENEEA. This CDR3 region has 13 residues. CDR3 region: CASSDSITDTQYF. In DNA, the CDR3 is TGTGCCAGCAGCGACTCGATCACAGATACGCAGTATTTT.

The V gene is TRBV5-1, the J gene TRBJ1-1; D uncertain. V lost 4 bases and J 0 bases, leaving 13 bases between the germline ends. The CDR3 length is 15 residues. CDR1 and CDR2 from the germline V gene are SGHRS and YFSETQ. The CDR3 DNA reads as TGCGCCAGCAGCGCCGACGGACGGCTGAACACTGAAGCTTTCTTT. Translated: CASSADGRLNTEAFF.

This chain joins TRBV6-6 and TRBJ1-6; D gene ambiguous. CDR3 length: 14 amino acids. V was shortened by 5 bases and J by 0 bases, with 5 bases between the two germline ends. Germline V gene data show CDR1 as MNHNY and CDR2 as SVGAGI (reference sequence). The CDR3 spells CASSPSSYNSPLHF. In nucleotides, the CDR3 is TGTGCCAGCAGTCCGAGCTCCTATAATTCACCCCTCCACTTT.

The chain has TRBV29-1 and TRBJ2-5; D is ambiguous. The DNA end is a closer match to TRBJ2-7, so the J assignment may be wrong. CDR1 and CDR2 (germline): SQVTM, ANQGSEA. This CDR3 is 13 amino acids long. CDR3 residues: CSVEGPRSYEQYF. The CDR3 DNA is TGCAGCGTTGAAGGTCCCAGGTCCTACGAGCAGTACTTC.